This T cell receptor (beta chain) was retrieved from a study of T cells in Graves' hyperthyroidism and ophthalmopathy. The study, taken as a whole, reports: The model forecast ophthalmopathy, anticipating it by a median around 6.9 months before onset. Also found in blood were most expanded thyroid clonotypes above 0.001.

As regards this clonotype: Its specificity is not known.

Trimming stripped 6 bases from V and 6 bases from J, with 11 bases between. CDR1 and CDR2 from the germline V gene are LGHDT and YNNKEL (reference sequence). The length of the CDR3 is 13 residues. Amplified regions were TCR beta CDR3 sequences from RNA transcripts. Carried out on the TCR CDR3, a first-round RT-PCR used the HTBI primer set. TCRdb re-derived calls from the multiplex PCR reads in MiXCR, one entry per CDR3 protein. The sample carries hundreds of thousands of distinct CDR3 sequences, 13% to 15% recorded once. The TCR originated in a woman aged 55 to 70 with Graves' ophthalmopathy. V is TRBV3-1 and J is TRBJ2-2; no reliable D call. The sample taken for sequencing was blood. CDR3 in amino acids: CASSTTISGELFF. As DNA, the CDR3 is TGTGCCAGCAGTACCACGATATCCGGGGAGCTGTTTTTT.